Detailed here is one TCR beta chain. Its antigen is not identified. The record originates from a study of CD8+ T cells in alopecia areata. Study-wide background: Among treated patients, oral tofacitinib was administered at 5 to 10 mg twice daily. Tofacitinib continued for 6 to 18 months and was then withheld for 6 months.

The V end was cut by 0 bases, the J end by 0 bases, with 9 bases between. The germline V gene encodes CDR1 MGHRA and CDR2 YSYEKL. This CDR3 spans 15 amino acids. Findings and caveats of the study: Lesional scalp, especially alopecia totalis/universalis, showed higher clonality than normal scalp.

Specimens obtained from alopecia areata patients comprised lesional scalp punch biopsies and peripheral blood. RNA was extracted and reverse transcribed into cDNA as the sequencing template. The protocol was immunoSEQ multiplex PCR, while the TCRdb copy is restricted to in-frame clones and leaves out a portion. The sample has about 70,000 clones; around half are singletons. This TCR was sampled from a human donor with alopecia areata. The chain combines TRBV4-1 with TRBJ2-7; the D gene is possibly TRBD2 (5 bases). Source: CD8+ T cells sorted from blood, taken at week 0. The CDR3 DNA follows: TGCGCCAGCAGCCAAGATGGACTGAGCTCCTACGAGCAGTACTTC. Translated, it gives CASSQDGLSSYEQYF.